Following are 16 T cell receptor beta chains from one sample sequenced in a study of neoadjuvant nivolumab and ipilimumab in lung cancer. Using immunoSEQ multiplex PCR, the repertoire was profiled, and TCRdb retains in-frame clones only, with some absent. The table has about 25,000 clones, 82% seen once; the top ten hold about 9%. Sequencing used tumor tissue, obtained after neoadjuvant nivolumab, alone or with ipilimumab, at or shortly before surgery. The receptors stem from an adult with non-small cell lung cancer.

This clone was observed a single time. CDR3 amino acids: CASSLDRATEAFF. In DNA form, the CDR3 reads TGTGCCAGCAGCCTCGACAGGGCCACTGAAGCTTTCTTT. The genes are TRBV2 and TRBJ1-1, with 7 bases identical to TRBD1. The CDR3 sequence is 13 residues long. From germline, CDR1 is SNHLY and CDR2 FYNNEI. J gave up 4 bases and V 6 bases, and 5 bases lay outside the gene matches.

The chain is built from TRBV7-9 and TRBJ2-5; TRBD1 matches 7 bases. V dropped 5 bases and J dropped 4; count of bases not matched to a gene: 4. Germline CDR1 is SEHNR and CDR2 is FQNEAQ (reference sequence). The CDR3 loop spans 13 amino acids. CDR3 sequence (DNA): TGTGCCAGCAGCCGGGACAGCCTAGAGACCCAGTACTTC. Translated: CASSRDSLETQYF.

The chain couples TRBV5-1 to TRBJ2-5; D gene uncertain. Per germline, CDR1 SGHRS and CDR2 YFSETQ. The CDR3 totals 14 residues. Trimming removed 4 bases from V and 1 base from J, with 11 bases in between. The CDR3 here is CASSPEQVQETQYF. CDR3 nucleotide sequence: TGCGCCAGCAGCCCGGAGCAGGTCCAAGAGACCCAGTACTTC.

V usage is TRBV30 and J usage is TRBJ2-7; possible D gene TRBD2, 6 bases. Trimming took 5 bases from V and 5 from J, leaving 28 bases between them. This CDR3 has 17 residues. Germline V CDR1 and CDR2: GTSNPN, SVGIG (reference sequence). The CDR3 is CAWGRPSLWDAGNEQYF. The CDR3 DNA reads as TGTGCCTGGGGCCGCCCCTCTTTATGGGACGCGGGGAACGAGCAGTACTTC. The variable domain in full, completed from reference TRBV30 and TRBJ2-7, reads SQTIHQWPATLVQPVGSPLSLECTVEGTSNPNLYWYRQAAGRGLQLLFYSVGIGQISSEVPQNLSASRPQDRQFILSSKKLLLSDSGFYLCAWGRPSLWDAGNEQYFGPGTRLTVT.

The rearrangement joins TRBV28 to TRBJ2-6; no reliable D call. CDR3 length: 12 amino acids. Germline V CDR1 and CDR2: MDHEN, SYDVKM. V gave up 4 bases and J gave up 4 bases, with 2 bases separating them. The CDR3 bases are TGTGCCAGCAGTTCCGGGGCCAACGTCCTGACTTTC. Protein product: CASSSGANVLTF.

DNA of the CDR3: TGTGCCTGGACCGAACCTCCCAGGGAGCAGTACTTC. Translated: CAWTEPPREQYF. The gene calls are TRBV30 and TRBJ2-7, with D unresolved. V lost 4 bases and J 7 bases, leaving 14 bases between the germline ends. The CDR3 covers 12 residues. Germline CDR1 reads GTSNPN; CDR2 reads SVGIG (reference sequence).

The rearrangement joins TRBV30 to TRBJ1-3; 9 positions match TRBD1. Trimming removed 1 base from V and 8 bases from J; junction bases left unmatched: 6. This CDR3 is 14 amino acids long. CDR1 and CDR2 from the germline V gene are GTSNPN and SVGIG (reference sequence). CDR3 region: CAWSAGQGRDTIYF. CDR3 in DNA: TGTGCCTGGAGTGCGGGACAGGGACGAGACACCATATATTTT.

The chain couples TRBV9 to TRBJ2-1; 10 bases are shared with TRBD2. The CDR3 runs to 17 residues. V dropped 2 bases and J dropped 3; count of bases not matched to a gene: 8. The germline V gene has CDR1 SGDLS and CDR2 YYNGEE. The CDR3: CASSVRQREGYYNEQFF. The CDR3, as DNA: TGTGCCAGCAGCGTCAGGCAGCGGGAGGGTTACTACAATGAGCAGTTCTTC.

V is TRBV5-8 and J is TRBJ2-1; 8 nucleotides agree with TRBD1. Germline CDR1 SGHTS, CDR2 YDEGEE. CDR3 length: 14 residues. J gave up 8 bases and V 6 bases, and 10 bases lay outside the gene matches. CDR3 nucleotide sequence: TGTGCCAGCATGACGGACAGGGCTTCCTATGAGCAGTTCTTC. It yields the protein CASMTDRASYEQFF.

V usage is TRBV7-9 and J usage is TRBJ2-5; 8 bases are shared with TRBD1. V lost 3 bases, J lost 5 bases, and 5 bases stayed unmatched. CDR3 size: 14 residues. In germline, CDR1 is SEHNR, CDR2 FQNEAQ (reference sequence). The CDR3 region has the DNA TGTGCCAGCAGCTTTACAGGGGGTTGGGAGACCCAGTACTTC. This gives the protein CASSFTGGWETQYF. Together with reference TRBV7-9 and TRBJ2-5, the CDR3 gives the full variable domain: DTGVSQNPRHKITKRGQNVTFRCDPISEHNRLYWYRQTLGQGPEFLTYFQNEAQLEKSRLLSDRFSAERPKGSFSTLEIQRTEQGDSAMYLCASSFTGGWETQYFGPGTRLLVL.

The chain uses TRBV19 and TRBJ2-1, with 9 bases fitting TRBD2. The J segment lost 7 bases and the V segment lost 5 bases, leaving 6 bases of the junction unmatched. Germline V gives CDR1 LNHDA, CDR2 SQIVND (reference sequence). This CDR3 region has 14 residues. Here the CDR3 reads CASSSGTSRNEQFF. The CDR3 DNA reads TGTGCCAGTAGTTCCGGGACTAGCAGGAATGAGCAGTTCTTC.

For this clone: At one end the junction does not follow the germline gene, possibly because of a read error. The gene calls are TRBV18 and TRBJ1-1; the D gene is possibly TRBD1 (6 bases). The CDR3 is 15 amino acids. Germline V gene lookup returns CDR1 KGHSH and CDR2 LQKENI. CDR3 region: CASSPIGQMNTEAFF. CDR3 DNA: TGTGCCAGTTCACCAATAGGACAGATGAACACTGAAGCTTTCTTT.

The J gene is TRBJ2-6, the V gene TRBV19; TRBD2 agrees at 7 bases. The V segment lost 6 bases and the J segment 0 bases; nucleotides outside the gene matches: 11. There are 18 residues in the CDR3. Germline lookup yields CDR1 LNHDA and CDR2 SQIVND (reference sequence). The CDR3 DNA reads as TGTGCCAGTAGAATCAGGGAGGGAAGTGTCTCTGGGGCCAACGTCCTGACTTTC. Translating it yields CASRIREGSVSGANVLTF.

This clone was counted a few times. The chain couples TRBV30 to TRBJ2-7; TRBD2 matches 11 bases. CDR3 length equals 17 residues. Germline loops: CDR1 GTSNPN, CDR2 SVGIG (reference sequence). The V and J ends lost 0 bases and 4 bases, in that order; junction bases with no gene match: 11. CDR3 region: CAWSVLKSPSGRYEQYF. The CDR3 DNA reads as TGTGCCTGGAGTGTCCTCAAATCCCCTAGCGGGAGGTACGAGCAGTACTTC.

The J gene is TRBJ2-7, the V gene TRBV15; D remains unclear. With 0 bases removed from V and 0 bases from J, the gap between germline ends came to 15 bases. Germline CDR1 is LNHNV and CDR2 is YYDKDF (reference sequence). This CDR3 has 17 residues. CDR3 nucleotide sequence: TGTGCCACCAGCAGAGAGAGGCCGAGACCAAGCTCCTACGAGCAGTACTTC. Translated: CATSRERPRPSSYEQYF.

This chain links TRBV19 with TRBJ2-5, with 7 bases lining up with TRBD1. CDR3 length equals 13 residues. Germline values: CDR1 LNHDA, CDR2 SQIVND (reference sequence). Unmatched junction bases numbered 4, after V lost 6 bases and J lost 3 bases. The CDR3 DNA sequence: TGTGCCAGTAGCTCCGACAGGGAAGAGACCCAGTACTTC. This codes for CASSSDREETQYF.